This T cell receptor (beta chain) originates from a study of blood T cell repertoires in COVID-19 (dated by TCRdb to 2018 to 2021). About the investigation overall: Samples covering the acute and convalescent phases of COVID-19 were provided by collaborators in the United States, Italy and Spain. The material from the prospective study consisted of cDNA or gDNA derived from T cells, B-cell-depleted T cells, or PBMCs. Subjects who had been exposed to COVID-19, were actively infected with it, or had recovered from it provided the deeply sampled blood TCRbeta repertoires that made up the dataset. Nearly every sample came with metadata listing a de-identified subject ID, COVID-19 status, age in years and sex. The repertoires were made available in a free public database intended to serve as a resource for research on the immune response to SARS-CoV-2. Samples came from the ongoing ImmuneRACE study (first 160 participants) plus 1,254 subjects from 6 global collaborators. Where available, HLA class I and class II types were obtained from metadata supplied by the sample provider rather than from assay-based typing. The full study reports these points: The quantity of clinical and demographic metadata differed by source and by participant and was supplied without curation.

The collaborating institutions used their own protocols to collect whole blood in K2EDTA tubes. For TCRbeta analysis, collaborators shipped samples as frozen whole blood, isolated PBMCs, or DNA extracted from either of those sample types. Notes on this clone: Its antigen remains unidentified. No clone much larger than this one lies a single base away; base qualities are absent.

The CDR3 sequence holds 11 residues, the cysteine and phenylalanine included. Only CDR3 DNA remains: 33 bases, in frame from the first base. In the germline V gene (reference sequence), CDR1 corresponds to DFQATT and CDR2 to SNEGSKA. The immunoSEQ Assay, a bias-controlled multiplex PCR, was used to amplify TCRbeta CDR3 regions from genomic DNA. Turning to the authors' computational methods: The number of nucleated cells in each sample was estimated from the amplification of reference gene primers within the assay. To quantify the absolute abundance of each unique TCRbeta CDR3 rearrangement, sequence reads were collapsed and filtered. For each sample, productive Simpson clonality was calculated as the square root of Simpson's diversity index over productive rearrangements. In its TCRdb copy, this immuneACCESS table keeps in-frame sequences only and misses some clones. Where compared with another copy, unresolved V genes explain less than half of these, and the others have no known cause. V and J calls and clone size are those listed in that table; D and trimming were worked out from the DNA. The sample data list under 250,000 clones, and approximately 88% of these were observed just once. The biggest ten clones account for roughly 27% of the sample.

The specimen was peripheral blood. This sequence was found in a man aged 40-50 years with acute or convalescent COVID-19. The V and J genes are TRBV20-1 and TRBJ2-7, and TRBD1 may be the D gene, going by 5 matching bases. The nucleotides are TGCAGCGCTTTTTGGGGCGTCGAGCAGTACTTC. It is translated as CSAFWGVEQYF.